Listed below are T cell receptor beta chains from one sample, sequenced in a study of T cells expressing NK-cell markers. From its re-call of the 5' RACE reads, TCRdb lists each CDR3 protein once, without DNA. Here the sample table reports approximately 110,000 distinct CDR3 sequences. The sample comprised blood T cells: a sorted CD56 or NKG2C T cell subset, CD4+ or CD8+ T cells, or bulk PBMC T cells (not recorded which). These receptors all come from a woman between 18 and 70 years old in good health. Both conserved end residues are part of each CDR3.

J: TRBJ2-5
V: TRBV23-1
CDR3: CASTVDRQPNEETQYF

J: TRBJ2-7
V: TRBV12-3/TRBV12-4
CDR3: CASSSGDRIYEQYF

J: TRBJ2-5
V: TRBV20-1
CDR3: CSARAGQGAETQYF

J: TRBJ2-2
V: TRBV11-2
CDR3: CASSLDPSGYTGELFF

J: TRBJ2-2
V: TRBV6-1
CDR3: CASSQGVGNTGELFF

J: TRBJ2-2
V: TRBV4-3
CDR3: CASSQVRAGELFF

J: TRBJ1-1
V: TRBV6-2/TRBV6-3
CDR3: CASSWDRTGGADAEAFF

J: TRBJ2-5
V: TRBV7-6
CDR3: CTSTWTSGGRETQYF

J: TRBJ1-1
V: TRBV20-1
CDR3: CSAQGVNTEAFF

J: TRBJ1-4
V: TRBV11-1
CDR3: CASSLRPGPEATNEKLFF

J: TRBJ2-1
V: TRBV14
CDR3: CASSQGGYYNEQFF

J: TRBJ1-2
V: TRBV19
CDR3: CASTPTDAYGYTF

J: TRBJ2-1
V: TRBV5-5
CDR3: CASSLSEGGYEQFF

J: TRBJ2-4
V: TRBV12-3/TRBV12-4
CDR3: CASSGEGVGQGLAKNIQYF

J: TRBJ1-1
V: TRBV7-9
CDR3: CASSLVPNTEAFF

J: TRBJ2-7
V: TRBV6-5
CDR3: CASSYGGIGVYEQYF

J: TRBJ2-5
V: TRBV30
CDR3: CAWSEWTGETQYF

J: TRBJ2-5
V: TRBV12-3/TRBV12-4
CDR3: CASSLEGARETQYF

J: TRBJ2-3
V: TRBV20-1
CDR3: CSASFLGQATDTQYF

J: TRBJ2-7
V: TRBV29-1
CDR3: CSVDPGGDYERYF

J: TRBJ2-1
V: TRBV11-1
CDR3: CASSGDEISIVQFF

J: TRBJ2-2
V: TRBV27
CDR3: CASSGQIQTGGNTGELFF

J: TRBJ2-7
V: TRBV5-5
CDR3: CASSFLAGVYEQYF

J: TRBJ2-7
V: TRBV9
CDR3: CASGRGGSSYEQYF